The T cell receptor beta chain described here comes from a study of T cell responses to AZD1222 COVID-19 vaccine (dated by TCRdb to the early 2020s). Notes on the research overall: Because spike-specific TCR depth and breadth did not differ between the two schedules, AZD1222 recipients who got a second dose at roughly 4 weeks were pooled with those who got a second dose at roughly 12 weeks. Trial participants were enrolled by age into 18-55, 56-69 and 70-plus year subgroups, with approximately 150, 28 and 58 TCR-sequenced participants respectively. TCR sequencing was performed for 230 to 250 trial participants, of whom about 200 were given two doses of AZD1222 and about 25 were given two doses of MenACWY control vaccine. Beyond this particular receptor, the publication reports: In the small 56-69-year group, the increase in depth fell short of significance, most likely because of low power. After two AZD1222 doses, both the breadth and the depth of spike-specific TCRs were significantly higher than at day 0 and than in MenACWY recipients. Because no day 14 peak-response samples were available, repertoires were characterized only after the peak T cell response. The whole spike protein was spanned by vaccine-associated CD4 TCRs, and dominant responses were seen in regions 160-218 and 743-854. Participants were mostly white British, with more females than males. The authors suggested clonal diversity may have been underestimated. Conclusions about previously exposed vaccinees are limited because only six or seven AZD1222 recipients were SARS-CoV-2 seropositive at baseline. Epitopes outside the regions mutated in the B.1.351 and B.1.1.7 variants were reportedly recognized by nearly half of the unique spike-specific TCRs.

The sample's time point label is to be understood as: baseline before first vaccination. Vaccinee samples came from UK trials COV001 and COV002, including a single-blind randomized controlled phase 2/3 trial of AZD1222 (ChAdOx1 nCoV-19) in healthy adults. For TCRbeta chain sequencing, PBMC samples were collected from trial participants at day 0 and at day 28 after the second dose. Turning to this clone: Its antigen target is currently unknown. Base qualities are not at hand, and no much larger clone is one base apart.

The CDR3, cysteine through phenylalanine, is 13 amino acids long. Left in the record is the CDR3 DNA by itself, 39 bases read in frame from the first base. V and J lose 6 bases and 4 bases, and a span of 10 bases separates them. Taken from the germline V gene (reference sequence), the CDR1 and CDR2 loops are LNHDA and SQIVND. The CDR3 regions of human TCRbeta chains were subjected to immunosequencing. For the original study's pipeline: TCRs in the repertoires were matched against a reference library of SARS-CoV-2-specific TCRs that had been generated with the MIRA antigen-specificity platform. Breadth meant the fraction of unique TCRs that were SARS-CoV-2-associated, whereas depth meant the fraction of total T cells that were SARS-CoV-2-associated. Using the MIRA data, each spike-specific TCR was mapped to the spike region that the TCR reacts to and placed in a CD4 or CD8 class. Log10-transformed breadth and depth values were compared by one-way ANOVA with Sidak's multiple comparisons tests. The source is immuneACCESS, and TCRdb retained only in-frame sequences with V and J called. Part of the clones is not carried over; for the studies checked, unresolved V genes explain less than half of this, and the remainder is unexplained. V and J calls and clone size are those listed in that table; D and trimming were worked out from the DNA. The sample table shows 85,000 to 90,000 clones, and 88% are seen once. The ten biggest clones cover roughly 5.8% of the sample.

This specimen was peripheral blood, taken on day 0 of AZD1222 vaccination. The TCR originated in an adult in good health. The V and J genes are TRBV19 and TRBJ2-1; possibly the D gene is TRBD1, per 5 matching bases. In nucleotide form, the sequence is TGTGCCAGTAGCGACAGACCTTACAATGAGCAGTTCTTC. Its translation reads: CASSDRPYNEQFF.